This passage covers 27 T cell receptor beta chains from one sample sequenced in a study of T-cell reconstitution after alpha-beta-depleted transplantation in children. Points from the study as a whole: T cells produced anew were the main source of T-cell counts and diversity one year after transplant.

The TCRbeta library incorporated unique molecular identifiers. TCRdb ran MiXCR on the PCR reads and lists one entry per CDR3 protein. In the table there are approximately 300,000 distinct CDR3 sequences, roughly 8.2% of which are singletons. No cognate antigen is known for these TCRs. Sequences were derived from peripheral blood, sampled 360 days after TCRalphabeta/CD19-depleted stem cell transplant. Every receptor here comes from a female patient aged 2 to 10 who had a stem cell transplant for Fanconi anemia, so the T cells may come from the graft donor.

This clonotype was seen repeatedly, ten times or more. The V and J genes are TRBV5-1 and TRBJ1-2, with D uncertain. Trimming took off 4 bases at V and 4 bases at J, with 8 bases between the two ends. The germline V gene has CDR1 SGHRS and CDR2 YFSETQ. CDR3 length: 12 residues. This CDR3 is CASSKGCYGYTF. The CDR3 coding sequence is TGCGCCAGCAGCAAAGGATGCTATGGCTACACCTTC.

Remarks on this clonotype: The junction departs from the called germline gene at one end, perhaps through a read error. This sequence joins TRBV12-3 or TRBV12-4 and TRBJ2-5, with TRBD2 identical over 10 bases. This CDR3 region has 19 residues. The CDR3 spells CACSPWAGLALPNQETQYF. The CDR3 DNA sequence: TGTGCCTGCAGTCCCTGGGCGGGACTAGCGCTCCCTAACCAAGAGACCCAGTACTTC.

This clonotype has ten or more counts. The chain recombines TRBV28 with TRBJ1-5, with TRBD1 as a possible D gene (5 bases). From germline, CDR1 is MDHEN and CDR2 SYDVKM. The CDR3 runs to 15 residues. V was pared by 6 bases and J by 3 bases, with 15 bases between. The CDR3 loop reads CASSPFGGVNQPQHF. The CDR3 region has the DNA TGTGCCAGCAGCCCCTTCGGGGGTGTCAATCAGCCCCAGCATTTT.

This clonotype was counted many times. The CDR3: CSVAKQGASNNEQFF. Here the CDR3 DNA reads TGCAGCGTTGCAAAACAGGGGGCGTCGAACAATGAGCAGTTCTTC. The V call is TRBV29-1, the J call TRBJ2-1; TRBD1 aligns across 9 bases. Germline assignment: CDR1 SQVTM and CDR2 ANQGSEA. The CDR3 runs to 15 residues. V lost 4 bases and J lost 5; bases outside the gene matches: 9.

This clonotype was found many times. This chain uses TRBV12-3 or TRBV12-4 with TRBJ2-1, with 9 bases identical to TRBD1. The CDR3 sequence is 13 residues long. Unmatched junction bases numbered 5, after V lost 8 bases and J lost 6 bases. CDR3 region: CASSGTGPNEQFF. CDR3 DNA: TGTGCCAGCTCCGGGACAGGGCCCAATGAGCAGTTCTTC.

This clonotype has a count of ten or more. This chain joins TRBV12-3 or TRBV12-4 and TRBJ1-1; D uncertain. CDR3 size: 11 residues. V was cut by 2 bases and J by 10 bases, with 8 bases left in between. The CDR3 sequence is CASSLSVAAFF. For the CDR3, the DNA is TGTGCCAGCAGTTTAAGCGTTGCAGCTTTCTTT.

This clonotype was observed many times. The chain combines TRBV29-1 with TRBJ1-2; D is unclear. The CDR3 has 12 amino acids. The germline V and J ends were trimmed by 0 bases and 8 bases, with 10 bases remaining between them. Germline V lookup: CDR1 SQVTM, CDR2 ANQGSEA. CDR3 in amino acids: CSVEDPAGGYTF. For the CDR3, the DNA is TGCAGCGTTGAAGATCCCGCGGGGGGCTACACCTTC.

This clonotype has a count of ten or more. At one end the junction does not follow the germline gene, possibly because of a read error. This chain uses TRBV6-5 with TRBJ2-1, with 10 bases that match TRBD1. The germline V gene has CDR1 MNHEY and CDR2 SVGAGI. This CDR3 comprises 16 residues. CDR3 protein: CASSYSTGGSYNEQFF. The CDR3, as DNA: TGTGCCAGCAGTTACTCGACAGGGGGCTCCTATAATGAGCAGTTCTTC.

This clonotype was picked up many times. This sequence joins TRBV28 and TRBJ1-6, with TRBD1 matching 12 bases. The length of the CDR3 is 16 residues. Germline CDR1 and CDR2: MDHEN and SYDVKM. V gave up 6 bases and J gave up 7 bases; unmatched junction bases: 7. CDR3 amino acids: CASRARDRGRNSPLHF. In DNA form, the CDR3 reads TGTGCCAGCAGAGCCCGGGACAGGGGGCGGAATTCACCCCTCCACTTT.

This clonotype came up many times. The gene calls are TRBV28 and TRBJ1-5; D may be TRBD1 (6 bases). V was pared by 2 bases and J by 4 bases, with 9 bases between. This CDR3 is built from 14 residues. Germline V CDR1 and CDR2: MDHEN, SYDVKM. Here the CDR3 DNA reads TGTGCCAGCAGTTTAAGACAGGCTAATCAGCCCCAGCATTTT. Its translation: CASSLRQANQPQHF.

There are a few counts of this clonotype. The chain employs TRBV5-8 and TRBJ2-7, with 9 bases that match TRBD1. The CDR3 covers 16 residues. Losses at the gene ends were 4 bases for V and 2 bases for J; bases not matched to a gene: 10. In germline, CDR1 is SGHTS, CDR2 YDEGEE. CDR3 region: CASSTNRGPQTYEQYF. The CDR3 DNA follows: TGTGCCAGCAGCACAAACAGGGGGCCCCAAACCTACGAGCAGTACTTC.

This clonotype was recorded at least ten times. The rearrangement links TRBV3-1 to TRBJ2-7; D gene ambiguous. Germline-derived CDR1 and CDR2 are LGHDT and YNNKEL (reference sequence). V was pared by 6 bases and J by 11 bases, with 20 bases between. CDR3 length equals 13 residues. The CDR3 here is CASRQTDYGLKYF. CDR3 in DNA: TGTGCCAGCAGACAAACAGATTACGGTTTGAAGTACTTC.

This chain's CDR3 is CATSRAPRGTRIYEQFF. Written as DNA, the CDR3 is TGTGCCACCAGCAGAGCCCCTCGGGGGACTAGGATTTATGAGCAGTTCTTC. The chain combines TRBV15 with TRBJ2-1, with 8 bases that match TRBD2. CDR3 length: 17 residues. V gave up 1 base and J gave up 8 bases; unmatched junction bases: 13. Germline V gives CDR1 LNHNV, CDR2 YYDKDF (reference sequence).

The sample holds many counts of this clonotype. The V and J genes are TRBV28 and TRBJ2-1; 12 positions match TRBD2. Germline loops: CDR1 MDHEN, CDR2 SYDVKM. V trimming: 6 bases; J trimming: 7 bases; junction bases outside the gene matches: 7. The CDR3 extends over 15 amino acids. The CDR3 is CASRWTSGIVNEQFF. The CDR3 bases are TGTGCCAGCAGATGGACTAGCGGGATAGTTAATGAGCAGTTCTTC. Full variable domain (outside the CDR3, taken from reference TRBV28 and TRBJ2-1): DVKVTQSSRYLVKRTGEKVFLECVQDMDHENMFWYRQDPGLGLRLIYFSYDVKMKEKGDIPEGYSVSREKKERFSLILESASTNQTSMYLCASRWTSGIVNEQFFGPGTRLTVL.

This clonotype was picked up many times. The chain has TRBV20-1 and TRBJ2-1; D possibly corresponds to TRBD2 (5 bases). The CDR3 has 13 residues. V lost 6 bases to trimming and J lost 7 bases, with 16 bases between them. CDR1 is DFQATT and CDR2 is SNEGSKA in the germline V gene (reference sequence). The CDR3 sequence is CSAQTGIVNEQFF. The CDR3 DNA follows: TGCAGTGCACAAACGGGGATCGTAAATGAGCAGTTCTTC.

This chain joins TRBV28 and TRBJ2-6; TRBD1 matches at 7 bases. Germline CDR1 reads MDHEN; CDR2 reads SYDVKM. The CDR3 extends over 16 amino acids. V gave up 7 bases and J gave up 0 bases; unmatched junction bases: 6. The CDR3 DNA reads TGTGCCAGCAAATGGACAGGAGCCTCTGGGGCCAACGTCCTGACTTTC. It codes for CASKWTGASGANVLTF. The entire variable domain, with the rest obtained from reference TRBV28 and TRBJ2-6, is as follows: DVKVTQSSRYLVKRTGEKVFLECVQDMDHENMFWYRQDPGLGLRLIYFSYDVKMKEKGDIPEGYSVSREKKERFSLILESASTNQTSMYLCASKWTGASGANVLTFGAGSRLTVL.

This clonotype was seen at least ten times. The chain recombines TRBV29-1 with TRBJ2-7, with D possibly TRBD1 on 6 matching bases. Trimming removed 4 bases at V and 2 bases at J, with 9 bases between. CDR1 is SQVTM and CDR2 is ANQGSEA in the germline V gene. The CDR3 contains 12 residues. CDR3 loop: CSVGGQTYEQYF. CDR3 coding DNA: TGCAGCGTTGGCGGACAGACCTACGAGCAGTACTTC.

This clonotype was counted many times. CDR3 sequence: CASSPSGGSDTQYF. DNA for the CDR3: TGTGCCAGCAGCCCGTCCGGGGGTTCAGATACGCAGTATTTT. The chain couples TRBV5-5 to TRBJ2-3, with D tentatively TRBD2 (6 bases). The CDR3 is made up of 14 amino acids. V lost 4 bases, J lost 4 bases, and 13 bases lay in between. Germline V gene data show CDR1 as SGHKS and CDR2 as YYEKEE (reference sequence).

V gene TRBV5-1 combines with J gene TRBJ2-5; TRBD1 matches 8 bases. The CDR3 consists of 16 residues. V gave up 3 bases and J gave up 0 bases; unmatched junction bases: 7. Germline V gives CDR1 SGHRS, CDR2 YFSETQ. CDR3 coding DNA: TGCGCCAGCAGCTCCTTAGGACAGGGAAACCAAGAGACCCAGTACTTC. As protein: CASSSLGQGNQETQYF.

This clonotype was detected ten times or more. V gene TRBV27 combines with J gene TRBJ2-2; the D is unclear. Trimming took 2 bases from V and 4 from J, leaving 11 bases between them. This CDR3 region has 15 residues. From germline, CDR1 is MNHEY and CDR2 SMNVEV (reference sequence). CDR3 in amino acids: CASSLQGLLTGELFF. CDR3 sequence (DNA): TGTGCCAGCAGTTTACAAGGCCTCCTCACCGGGGAGCTGTTTTTT.

This clonotype appeared many times. The rearrangement links TRBV2 to TRBJ1-1; D remains ambiguous. The V end lost 0 bases, the J end lost 6 bases, and 17 bases lay between the germline ends. The V gene's germline CDR1 is SNHLY and CDR2 FYNNEI. The CDR3 runs to 16 residues. CDR3 region: CASSEAQVPADAEAFF. The CDR3 DNA reads TGTGCCAGCAGTGAAGCCCAGGTTCCGGCGGATGCTGAAGCTTTCTTT.

This rearrangement joins TRBV20-1 to TRBJ2-3; 7 bases are a match to TRBD1. V trimming: 2 bases; J trimming: 4 bases; junction bases outside the gene matches: 0. Germline V CDR1 and CDR2: DFQATT, SNEGSKA (reference sequence). The CDR3 totals 12 residues. The CDR3 bases are TGCAGTGCTAGACAGGGGGCAGATACGCAGTATTTT. It is translated as CSARQGADTQYF.

This clonotype was seen many times. This chain joins TRBV10-3 and TRBJ1-1, with D possibly being TRBD1 (5 bases). V gave up 7 bases and J gave up 1 base, with 13 bases separating them. The CDR3 has 14 residues. From germline, CDR1 is ENHRY and CDR2 SYGVKD. The CDR3 DNA sequence: TGTGCCATCAATAGCGGCAGGGAGAACACTGAAGCTTTCTTT. This encodes CAINSGRENTEAFF.

This clonotype has only a few counts. The chain uses TRBV6-4 and TRBJ1-2; D is possibly TRBD1 (5 bases). The germline CDR1 and CDR2 sequences are MRHNA and SNTAGT. V shed 3 bases and J shed 1 base, with 9 bases lying between them. The CDR3 contains 14 residues. In DNA form, the CDR3 reads TGTGCCAGCAGTGAGGGACCGAGTAACTATGGCTACACCTTC. This translates into CASSEGPSNYGYTF.

The chain combines TRBV3-1 with TRBJ2-7, with 8 bases matching TRBD1. The V segment lost 3 bases and the J segment 3 bases; nucleotides outside the gene matches: 7. The CDR3 is made up of 15 amino acids. Germline-derived CDR1 and CDR2 are LGHDT and YNNKEL (reference sequence). Here the CDR3 reads CASSHGRTGRYEQYF. CDR3 DNA: TGTGCCAGCAGCCACGGACGGACAGGGCGCTACGAGCAGTACTTC.

At least ten counts were recorded for this clonotype. This chain uses TRBV6-6 with TRBJ2-7; tentative D call: TRBD1 (5 bases). Per the germline V gene, CDR1 is MNHNY and CDR2 is SVGAGI (reference sequence). This CDR3 has 11 residues. The V and J ends lost 9 bases and 6 bases respectively, with 12 bases between them. For the CDR3, the DNA is TGTGCCAGTCAAGGGGCGGCCGAGCAGTACTTC. The encoded protein is CASQGAAEQYF.

This chain joins TRBV2 and TRBJ1-5; D uncertain. V lost 5 bases, J lost 4 bases, and 6 bases lay in between. The CDR3 extends over 12 amino acids. Germline loops: CDR1 SNHLY, CDR2 FYNNEI. The CDR3 sequence is CASSPGNQPQHF. The DNA of the CDR3 is TGTGCCAGCAGTCCGGGAAATCAGCCCCAGCATTTT.